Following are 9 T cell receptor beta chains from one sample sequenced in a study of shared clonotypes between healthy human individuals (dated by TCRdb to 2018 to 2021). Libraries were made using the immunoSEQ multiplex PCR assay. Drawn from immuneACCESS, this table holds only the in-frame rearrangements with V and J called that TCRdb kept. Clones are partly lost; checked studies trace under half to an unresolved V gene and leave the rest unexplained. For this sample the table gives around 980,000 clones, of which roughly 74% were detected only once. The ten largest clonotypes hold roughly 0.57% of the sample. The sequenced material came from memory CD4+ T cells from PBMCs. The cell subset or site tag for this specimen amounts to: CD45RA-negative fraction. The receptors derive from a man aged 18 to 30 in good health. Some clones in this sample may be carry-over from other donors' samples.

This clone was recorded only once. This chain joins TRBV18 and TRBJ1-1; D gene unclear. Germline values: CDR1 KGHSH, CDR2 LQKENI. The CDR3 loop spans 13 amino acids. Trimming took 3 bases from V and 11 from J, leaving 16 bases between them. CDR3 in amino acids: CASSPSRELEAFF. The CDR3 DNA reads TGTGCCAGCTCACCCTCCCGGGAGTTAGAGGCTTTCTTT.

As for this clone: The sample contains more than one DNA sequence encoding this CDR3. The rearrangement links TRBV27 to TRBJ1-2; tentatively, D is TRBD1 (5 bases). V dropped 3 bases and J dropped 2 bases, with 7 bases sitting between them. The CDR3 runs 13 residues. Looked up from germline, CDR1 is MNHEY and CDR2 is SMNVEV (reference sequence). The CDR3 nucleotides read TGTGCCAGCAGTTTTCAGGGAAACTATGGCTACACCTTC. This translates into CASSFQGNYGYTF.

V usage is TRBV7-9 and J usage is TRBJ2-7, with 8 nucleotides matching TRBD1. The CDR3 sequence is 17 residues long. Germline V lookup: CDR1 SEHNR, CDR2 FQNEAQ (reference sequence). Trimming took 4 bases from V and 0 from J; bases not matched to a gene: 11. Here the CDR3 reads CASSSRSGQGYSYEQYF. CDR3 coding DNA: TGTGCCAGCAGCTCAAGGTCTGGACAGGGATACTCCTACGAGCAGTACTTC.

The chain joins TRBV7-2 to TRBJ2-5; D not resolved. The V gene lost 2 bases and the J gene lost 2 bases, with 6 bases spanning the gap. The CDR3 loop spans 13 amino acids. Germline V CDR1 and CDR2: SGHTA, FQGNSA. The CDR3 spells CASSLQPQETQYF. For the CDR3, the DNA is TGTGCCAGCAGCTTACAACCTCAAGAGACCCAGTACTTC.

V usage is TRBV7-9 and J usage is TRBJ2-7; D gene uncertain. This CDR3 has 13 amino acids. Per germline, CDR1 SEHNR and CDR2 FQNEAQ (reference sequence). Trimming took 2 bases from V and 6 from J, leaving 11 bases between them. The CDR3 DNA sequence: TGTGCCAGCAGCTTAAACCAGGATCTCGAGCAGTACTTC. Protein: CASSLNQDLEQYF.

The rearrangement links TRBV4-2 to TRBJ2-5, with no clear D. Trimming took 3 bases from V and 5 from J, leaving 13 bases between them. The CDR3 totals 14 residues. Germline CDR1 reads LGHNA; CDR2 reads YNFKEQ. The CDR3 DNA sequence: TGTGCCAGCAGCCACCGAGGAACTGGGGAGACCCAGTACTTC. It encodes CASSHRGTGETQYF.

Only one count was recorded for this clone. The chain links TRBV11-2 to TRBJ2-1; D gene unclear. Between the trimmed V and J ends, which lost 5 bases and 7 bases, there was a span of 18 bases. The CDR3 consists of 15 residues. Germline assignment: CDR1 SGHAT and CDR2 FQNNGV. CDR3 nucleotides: TGTGCCAGCAGCCCAGTGGGTGGGCCAGGTAATGAGCAGTTCTTC. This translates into CASSPVGGPGNEQFF.

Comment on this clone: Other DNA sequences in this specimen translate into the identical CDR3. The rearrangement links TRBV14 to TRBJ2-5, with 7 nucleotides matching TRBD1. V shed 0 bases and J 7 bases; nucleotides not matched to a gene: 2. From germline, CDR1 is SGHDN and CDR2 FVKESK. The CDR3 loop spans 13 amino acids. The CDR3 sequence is CASSQDWTGTQYF. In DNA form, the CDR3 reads TGTGCCAGCAGCCAAGACTGGACAGGGACCCAGTACTTC.

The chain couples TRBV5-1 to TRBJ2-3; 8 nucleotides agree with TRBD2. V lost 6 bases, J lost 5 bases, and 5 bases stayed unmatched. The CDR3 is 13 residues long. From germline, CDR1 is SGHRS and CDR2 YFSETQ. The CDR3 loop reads CASKGSGRDTQYF. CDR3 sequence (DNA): TGCGCCAGCAAGGGGAGCGGGAGAGATACGCAGTATTTT.